A single sample gave rise to the 18 T cell receptor beta chains below, sequenced in a study of a mutant IDH1 vaccine in newly diagnosed glioma (dated by TCRdb to 2020 to 2022). For these TCRs, the target antigens are not known. The library was made by the immunoSEQ multiplex PCR assay. TCRdb retrieved this table from immuneACCESS and kept in-frame rearrangements only. Not all clones are present; in checked studies, unresolved V genes account for under half, and no reason is known for the remainder. The sample records 45,000 to 55,000 clones, 84% of which are singletons. Around 4.7% of the sample is held by the ten biggest clonotypes. The sample's time point, from its label and the paper: week 47, end of study. Each vaccine dose was 300 ug of a 20-mer mutant IDH1 peptide in Montanide, given subcutaneously with topical imiquimod. This material consisted of PBMCs, taken from a glioma patient whose treatment included an IDH1 peptide vaccine. Receptor source: a woman in her twenties or thirties with glioma. Some clones in this sample may be carry-over from other donors' samples.

This clone appeared a few times. The J gene is TRBJ2-5, the V gene TRBV9, with 11 bases matching TRBD2. V was pared by 5 bases and J by 4 bases, with 7 bases of the junction left unmatched. CDR3 size: 15 residues. Germline V gene data show CDR1 as SGDLS and CDR2 as YYNGEE. The CDR3 nucleotides read TGTGCCAGCAGTCGGACTAGCGGGCGAGGAGAGACCCAGTACTTC. This encodes CASSRTSGRGETQYF.

This clone was counted between two and nine times. The V and J genes are TRBV4-1 and TRBJ1-1; D remains unclear. V was pared by 2 bases and J by 2 bases, with 9 bases between. The CDR3 loop spans 14 amino acids. Per the germline V gene, CDR1 is MGHRA and CDR2 is YSYEKL. The CDR3, as DNA: TGCGCCAGCAGCCAAAGGGCCATTAACACTGAAGCTTTCTTT. Translating gives CASSQRAINTEAFF.

The J gene is TRBJ2-7, the V gene TRBV7-9; D gene ambiguous. The CDR3 length is 11 residues. Trimming removed 5 bases from V and 3 bases from J, with 5 bases in between. Germline-derived CDR1 and CDR2 are SEHNR and FQNEAQ (reference sequence). This CDR3 reads CASSTYYEQYF. CDR3 nucleotides: TGTGCCAGCAGCACTTACTACGAGCAGTACTTC.

V usage is TRBV7-9 and J usage is TRBJ2-7, with 9 bases that match TRBD2. This CDR3 is 13 amino acids long. The germline gives CDR1 SEHNR, CDR2 FQNEAQ (reference sequence). V was clipped by 3 bases and J by 6 bases; unmatched bases: 3. CDR3 sequence reads: CASSLGLASEQYF. CDR3 in DNA: TGTGCCAGCAGCTTGGGACTAGCTTCCGAGCAGTACTTC. The entire variable domain, with the rest obtained from reference TRBV7-9 and TRBJ2-7, is as follows: DTGVSQNPRHKITKRGQNVTFRCDPISEHNRLYWYRQTLGQGPEFLTYFQNEAQLEKSRLLSDRFSAERPKGSFSTLEIQRTEQGDSAMYLCASSLGLASEQYFGPGTRLTVT.

The chain combines TRBV5-6 with TRBJ1-2, with a weak D call TRBD1 (6 bases). The V gene lost 4 bases and the J gene lost 0 bases, with 13 bases spanning the gap. The germline V gene encodes CDR1 SGHDT and CDR2 YYEEEE. The CDR3 is 15 residues long. As DNA, the CDR3 is TGTGCCAGCAGCCCCGGACAGATACCTAACTATGGCTACACCTTC. Its translation: CASSPGQIPNYGYTF.

This chain connects TRBV2 to TRBJ2-2, with 12 bases identical to TRBD2. Germline CDR1 is SNHLY and CDR2 is FYNNEI. Trimming at V came to 7 bases and at J to 7 bases, leaving 4 bases not matched to a gene. The CDR3 is 14 amino acids. CDR3 coding DNA: TGTGCCAGCATTAGACTAGCGGGAGACGGGGAGCTGTTTTTT. This encodes CASIRLAGDGELFF.

This clone was seen once. The chain has TRBV30 and TRBJ2-1; D may be TRBD1 or TRBD2 (5 bases each). The V gene's germline CDR1 is GTSNPN and CDR2 SVGIG (reference sequence). Trimming stripped 5 bases from V and 7 bases from J, with 12 bases between. This CDR3 has 12 amino acids. The CDR3: CAWWGSQNEQFF. CDR3 in DNA: TGTGCCTGGTGGGGGTCCCAAAATGAGCAGTTCTTC.

This clone showed up just once. The genes are TRBV5-1 and TRBJ2-3, with D possibly being TRBD2 (5 bases). V was cut by 4 bases and J by 14 bases, with 23 bases left in between. The CDR3 loop spans 14 amino acids. Germline V gene sequence: CDR1 SGHRS, CDR2 YFSETQ. CDR3 loop: CASSPTPGSSERYF. The CDR3 DNA sequence: TGCGCCAGCAGCCCTACACCTGGGAGTTCGGAGCGGTATTTT.

V and J are TRBV27 and TRBJ1-1; D ambiguous. The germline V gene encodes CDR1 MNHEY and CDR2 SMNVEV (reference sequence). Trimming pared 1 base from V and 1 base from J, leaving 7 bases between. The CDR3 has 14 amino acids. Written as DNA, the CDR3 is TGTGCCAGCAGTTTATATGGGCGGAACACTGAAGCTTTCTTT. It yields the protein CASSLYGRNTEAFF.

This clone showed up just a few times. J is TRBJ2-5 and V is TRBV19; 10 bases agree with TRBD1. Trimming removed 6 bases from V and 5 bases from J; junction bases left unmatched: 9. This CDR3 comprises 15 residues. CDR1 and CDR2 from the germline V gene are LNHDA and SQIVND (reference sequence). CDR3 in amino acids: CASSRTGGGLETQYF. The CDR3 nucleotides are TGTGCCAGTAGCCGGACAGGGGGAGGGTTGGAGACCCAGTACTTC.

The chain couples TRBV9 to TRBJ2-2; D ambiguous. V dropped 1 base and J dropped 9 bases, with 13 bases sitting between them. The CDR3 is made up of 14 amino acids. Germline CDR1 SGDLS, CDR2 YYNGEE. CDR3 coding DNA: TGTGCCAGCAGCGTAACCCCCCGCCCGAGGGAGCTGTTTTTT. Translated: CASSVTPRPRELFF.

The genes are TRBV15 and TRBJ1-4; D ambiguous. Germline V gene data show CDR1 as LNHNV and CDR2 as YYDKDF (reference sequence). Trimming shortened V by 0 bases and J by 7 bases, and 6 bases separated the two germline ends. The CDR3 covers 13 residues. The CDR3 spells CATSRDRGEKLFF. The CDR3 region has the DNA TGTGCCACCAGCAGAGATCGGGGTGAAAAACTGTTTTTT.

This chain connects TRBV6-1 to TRBJ1-1; D is ambiguous. Germline lookup yields CDR1 MNHNS and CDR2 SASEGT. The CDR3 runs to 15 residues. V lost 6 bases and J 1 base, leaving 15 bases between the germline ends. The CDR3 is CASREEVRQNTEAFF. Written as DNA, the CDR3 is TGTGCCAGCAGAGAGGAGGTCAGGCAGAACACTGAAGCTTTCTTT.

The J gene is TRBJ1-2, the V gene TRBV6-5; the D gene is possibly TRBD1 (6 bases). CDR3 length: 13 amino acids. Trimming took 6 bases from V and 2 from J, leaving 10 bases between them. In germline, CDR1 is MNHEY, CDR2 SVGAGI. The CDR3 spells CASSTGWNYGYTF. Here the CDR3 DNA reads TGTGCCAGCAGCACAGGGTGGAACTATGGCTACACCTTC.

The J gene is TRBJ2-2, the V gene TRBV14, with D unclear. CDR1 is SGHDN, CDR2 FVKESK, per germline. Trimming removed 5 bases from V and 7 bases from J, with 8 bases in between. CDR3 length equals 12 residues. The CDR3 protein is CASSLRHGELFF. The CDR3, as DNA: TGTGCCAGCAGCTTGAGGCACGGGGAGCTGTTTTTT.

This chain links TRBV25-1 with TRBJ2-5, with D unresolved. With 1 base removed from V and 5 bases from J, the gap between germline ends came to 2 bases. Germline lookup yields CDR1 MGHDK and CDR2 SYGVNS. This CDR3 comprises 11 residues. In nucleotides, the CDR3 is TGTGCCAGCAGTGAATCTGAGACCCAGTACTTC. Its translation is CASSESETQYF.

The V gene is TRBV15, the J gene TRBJ2-2; no firm D call. Trimming stripped 4 bases from V and 4 bases from J, with 4 bases between. There are 12 residues in the CDR3. CDR1 is LNHNV and CDR2 is YYDKDF in the germline V gene (reference sequence). CDR3 bases: TGTGCCACCAGCACTCCCACCGGGGAGCTGTTTTTT. Protein: CATSTPTGELFF.

The V call is TRBV4-1, the J call TRBJ2-5, with D perhaps given as TRBD1 or TRBD2 (5 bases each). Germline V CDR1 and CDR2: MGHRA, YSYEKL. The CDR3 loop spans 14 amino acids. V was pared by 0 bases and J by 5 bases, with 10 bases between. The CDR3 here is CASSQERGSETQYF. CDR3 DNA sequence: TGCGCCAGCAGCCAAGAACGGGGCAGCGAGACCCAGTACTTC.